This TCR beta chain derives from a study of identical twins. This CDR3 comprises 16 residues. V trimming: 0 bases; J trimming: 1 base; junction bases outside the gene matches: 6. TCRdb called the 5' RACE reads again in MiXCR, with one record for every CDR3 protein. Among about 220,000 distinct CDR3 sequences listed, over 5% were seen once. Whole-study results and caveats: Beta out-of-frame sequences showed weaker excess twin sharing.

A word on this clonotype: Its antigen is not known.

These data were likewise used in another study, on T cells expressing NK-cell markers.

This clonotype originated in a woman younger than 30 in good health. The chain combines TRBV23-1 with TRBJ2-7; 7 bases are shared with TRBD1. TRBV23-1 is an open reading frame, and its role is uncertain. The sample comprised CD8+ T cells sorted from blood. The CDR3 DNA reads as TGCGCCAGCAGTCAATCCGACAGGGATTTATCCTACGAGCAGTACTTC. This encodes CASSQSDRDLSYEQYF.